This T cell receptor beta chain was obtained from a study of cytomegalovirus exposure and HLA in healthy donors (dated by TCRdb to the late 2010s). Turning to the overall study: An earlier analysis of roughly 610 of the donors reported approximately 280 Gb of sequence data and 117 million unique TCR beta sequences obtained from roughly 170 million T cells. Every repertoire in the discovery cohort had been generated on one and the same sequencing platform. A later genetic analysis took genome-wide SNP genotypes for about three fifths of the 666 donors and used that subset as a discovery cohort. The later analysis used no new phenotypic data to find candidate immune exposures, relying instead on TCR beta sequences and their occurrence across donors. An early release that covered about 640 HLA-typed donors contained approximately 320 gigabases of sequencing data and approximately 85 million unique TCR sequences. Along with the roughly 610-subject first cohort, a separate validation cohort of over a hundred different subjects was used. An earlier analysis of 587 of the donors applied high-throughput TCR beta sequencing to assess whether each TCR beta V gene segment acted as functional or pseudogenic. The T cell repertoires of about 700 subjects were profiled by immunosequencing and related to cytomegalovirus serostatus. In a later analysis, previously published TCR beta repertoires from several hundred donors were re-analyzed and high-resolution HLA genotyping was added so that TCR occurrence patterns could be studied. About five DR-DQ haplotypes were treated as single units for association and clustering because of strong linkage in the cohort. Among about 390 genotyped donors of the cohort, an average of roughly 240,000 unique TCR beta nucleotide sequences were sequenced per donor, around 20% of them non-productive. Both class I and class II loci were covered by HLA typing, at four-digit resolution. Typing coverage varied by locus: about 629-630 donors for A, B, C, DRB1 and DQB1; approximately 500 for DQA1; approximately 610 for DPA1; 450 to 480 for DPB1. The aim of the study was to test whether cataloging public T cell receptors could identify signatures of past pathogen exposure. Donor age, sex, ethnicity and CMV serostatus were compiled alongside the repertoire data. The genetic ancestry cluster associated with self-reported Caucasian donors included 81% of the roughly 400 genotyped donors. The study combined high-throughput TCR immunosequencing, statistical association of individual TCRs with disease status, and machine learning to predict cytomegalovirus infection status.

Regarding this clone: Its antigen remains unidentified. No qualities accompany the bases; no much larger clone lies one base away.

Study-wide findings and limitations: While some public TCRs were present in many individuals, most TCR sequences turned up only very rarely across donors. The 87-base-pair reads could not distinguish some IMGT-functional V segments, including TRBV6-2 and TRBV6-3, so those segments were excluded. A later analysis found that HLA-associated TCR beta chains were more clonally expanded and had lower generation probabilities than equally common non-associated chains. The classifier was reported to diagnose cytomegalovirus status with high specificity and sensitivity in both the original and validation cohorts. Presence/absence analyses assumed roughly uniform sequencing depth across donors, an assumption that may not hold. A later analysis found that TCR association rates varied across HLA loci, with DRB1 alleles showing the most associated TCRs and HLA-C alleles the fewest. The cohort was sequenced for TCR beta chains only, and without alpha or paired-chain data the features that could be detected were limited. A later genetic analysis reported fewer N-insertions in productive TCRs among donors in an Asian-associated ancestry cluster than the 666-donor mean. An earlier analysis of 587 of the donors showed that most TCR beta V segments appeared in productive rearrangements either about 87% or about 30% of the time, which broadly matched IMGT annotations. Seventeen rarely observed V segments, including chromosome 9 orphons, were excluded from the earlier analysis of about 600 of the donors because counts were too low. Strong co-occurrence of HLA alleles, especially DR and DQ, made assigning TCR associations to individual alleles difficult. In the study, some 180 TCR beta chains were listed as associated with cytomegalovirus. A later analysis found that most CMV-associated TCR beta chains appeared HLA-restricted, with HLA associations seemingly driven largely by CMV exposure. A further reported finding was that TCR beta sequences accurately predicted the HLA-A and HLA-B alleles for most subjects in the first cohort. For the cohort, immune exposure information was limited to CMV serostatus. Linkage disequilibrium might explain the correlated functional status among segregating V segments, but an unknown experimental factor could not be excluded. A later analysis associated 17,000 or so TCR beta sequences with specific HLA alleles at a false discovery rate of 0.05. Because HLA typing was unavailable for some donors at each locus, only the typed subset was used in association tests. V-gene and J-gene trimming of TCR beta chains was associated with a missense DCLRE1C variant in a later genetic analysis, and the association was replicated in an independent cohort. According to a later analysis, parvovirus B19, influenza, CMV and Epstein-Barr virus appeared linked to several top co-occurrence clusters. In vitro tests confirmed that a few of the cytomegalovirus-associated TCR beta chains recognize cytomegalovirus antigens. The authors suggested that the approach could potentially be generalized to other disease states and immunological phenotypes. A group of highly shared sequence variants was considered likely to be a technical artifact of the sequencing pipeline.

The library was prepared using the immunoSEQ multiplex PCR assay. For the multiplex PCR, a mixture combining 60 forward primers for TCR Vbeta segments and 13 reverse primers for TCR Jbeta segments was used. Amplification of the CDR3 region of rearranged TCR beta genes was performed with a multiplex PCR assay on genomic DNA. On the Illumina HiSeq System, the amplified TCR beta libraries were sequenced as 87-base-pair reads. In the authors' own workflow: A later analysis tallied roughly 78 million unique TCR beta chains across the 666 repertoires, and about 12 million of those chains were shared by two or more donors. Raw reads were error-corrected and collapsed into unique sequences with a nearest-neighbor algorithm that merged closely related sequences to remove PCR and sequencing errors. CDR3 sequences were aligned to IMGT reference sequences to assign V, D and J gene segments. For a sequence to be retained, a match of at least six nucleotides was required to both a V gene segment and a J gene segment. A rearrangement was called productive if the CDR3 had no stop codons and remained in frame with V and J, and every other rearrangement was called non-productive. Following IMGT convention, CDR3 was defined as the stretch from the second conserved V-encoded cysteine to the conserved J-encoded phenylalanine. In an earlier analysis of 500 to 650 of the donors, sequences lacking an unambiguous match to a single V gene segment were excluded. In an earlier analysis of 587 of the donors, a V segment was called functional when productive rearrangements were above 56.7%, and segregating when the standard deviation between donors exceeded 5%. A statistical classification framework was built for diagnosing cytomegalovirus status from the catalog of TCR beta chain sequences. V and J gene assignment, in a later analysis, came from comparing TCR nucleotide sequences with IMGT/GENE-DB human TR gene sequences. Using the TCRdist pipeline, a later analysis assigned CDR3 sequences along with most-parsimonious VDJ recombination scenarios. A later analysis defined each TCR beta chain by its CDR3 amino acid sequence plus V-gene family, and excluded reads lacking a unique V-gene family. As a way to deal with suspected cross-contamination and a sequencing artifact, a later analysis dropped approximately 590 nucleotide sequences that were highly shared and had low generation probability. In a later analysis, a clonal expansion index was calculated for each public chain from normalized within-repertoire ranks of inferred template counts. In a later analysis, generation probabilities were computed with a VDJ recombination model fitted to out-of-frame rearrangements, and the resulting probabilities were checked against IGoR. A later analysis scored TCR-TCR, TCR-HLA and TCR-CMV co-occurrence with hypergeometric tests, applying a repertoire-size bias correction to TCR pairs. In a later analysis, false discovery rates were estimated by permuting HLA or CMV assignments 20 times. In a later analysis, co-occurring TCRs were grouped using DBSCAN, and TCRdist sequence similarity was added for clustering within HLA-allele-positive subsets. Repertoires with fewer than 30,000 or more than 120,000 public chains were left out of co-occurrence clustering, as were about 5 repertoires with anomalous nucleotide sharing. TCRdb took this table from immuneACCESS and kept in-frame rearrangements with V and J called. Such tables lack part of the clones; where checked against another copy, unresolved V genes explain under half of the gap, and the rest is unexplained. The V and J calls and clone size were taken over from that table, and D and trimming were inferred from the DNA. The sample yields about 95,000 clones; more than 60% were counted once. The top ten clones comprise 10% to 11% of the sample.

V loses 0 bases, J loses 0 bases, and the germline ends lie 11 bases apart. The cysteine opens and the phenylalanine closes a CDR3 of 16 amino acids. Of the read, only the CDR3 DNA is kept; its 48 bases are in frame from base 1. CDR1 and CDR2 are read off the germline V gene (reference sequence) as LNHNV and YYDKDF. The cohort was made up of roughly 670 healthy bone marrow donors. All cohort members were sampled while nominally healthy, although unrecorded immune exposures were likely present. The donor was CMV seropositive and was included in the group of some 290 seropositive cohort members. Each donor provided a peripheral blood sample, and peripheral blood mononuclear cells were used for TCR beta sequencing. The Qiagen DNeasy Blood Extraction Kit was used to extract genomic DNA from the blood cell samples.

Sequencing was carried out using PBMCs. The TCR comes from a man between 18 and 35 years old in good health and CMV-seropositive. The receptor chain draws on TRBV15 and TRBJ1-1, with the D gene too uncertain to name. The DNA reads as follows: TGTGCCACCAGCAGAGATACGAACAGCATGAACACTGAAGCTTTCTTT. Its product reads: CATSRDTNSMNTEAFF.